This T cell receptor (beta chain) was captured in a study of cytomegalovirus exposure and HLA in healthy donors. Findings and caveats of the study: Near-uniform donor sequencing depth was presumed by presence/absence analyses. In an earlier analysis, productive rearrangement rates for most beta V segments clustered near 87% or 30%.

It was with 60 Vbeta and 13 Jbeta primers that the PCR ran. Generated by immunoSEQ multiplex PCR, the TCRdb table keeps only in-frame clones and is missing some. The repertoire includes 100,000 to 150,000 clones, 70% to 80% of them detected once, and around 1.9% sits in the top ten. Note on this clone: Its antigen remains unidentified.

This CDR3 contains 15 residues. V was clipped by 2 bases and J by 5 bases; unmatched bases: 8. CDR1 and CDR2 from the germline V gene are MDHEN and SYDVKM. The chain employs TRBV28 and TRBJ2-5; 7 bases fit TRBD1. Input material: PBMCs. The source of this sequence is a woman aged 50 to 60 in good health and CMV-seronegative. The DNA of the CDR3 is TGTGCCAGCAGTTTAGAGGGGGCGGGTAGGGAGACCCAGTACTTC. Encoded protein: CASSLEGAGRETQYF.